The subject of this entry is one T cell receptor beta chain. This sample is part of a study of blood T cells in healthy people across ages. Looked up from germline, CDR1 is SGHRS and CDR2 is YFSETQ. V lost 0 bases and J lost 5; bases outside the gene matches: 6. The CDR3 is 15 amino acids. Primers used in a second PCR of roughly 7 to 11 cycles were a sample-barcoded 5' primer and a J-beta primer mix. A template-switch adaptor with 12 random nucleotides tagged each cDNA molecule. TCRdb re-called the 5' RACE reads with MiXCR, one entry per CDR3 protein. This table holds over a million distinct CDR3 sequences, approximately 38% found once. Total RNA was isolated from each sample in quantities of at least 5.5 micrograms.

The TCR was taken from a woman younger than 30 in good health. The sequenced sample was blood. The chain has TRBV5-1 and TRBJ2-3, with 7 positions matching TRBD1. The CDR3 DNA sequence: TGCGCCAGCAGCTTGGGGGACAGCAGGATAGATACGCAGTATTTT. Protein: CASSLGDSRIDTQYF.